Shown below are 19 T cell receptor beta chains from a single sample sequenced in a study of immune evolution from preneoplasia to lung adenocarcinoma. The method was immunoSEQ multiplex PCR; TCRdb's version includes in-frame clones alone and lacks a portion of them. The sample contains several thousand clones, approximately 84% of which appear only once. Sequenced material: FFPE lung adenocarcinoma in situ tissue. These receptors all come from a donor at least 70 years old with lung adenocarcinoma.

The chain has TRBV30 and TRBJ2-1, with 12 nucleotides matching TRBD2. The length of the CDR3 is 17 residues. Per germline, CDR1 GTSNPN and CDR2 SVGIG (reference sequence). The junction had 10 bases not matched to a gene; V was cut back by 4 bases and J by 3 bases. The CDR3 nucleotides are TGTGCCTGGAAGGGGACTAGCGGGTTTAATAGCTACAATGAGCAGTTCTTC. This codes for CAWKGTSGFNSYNEQFF.

The gene calls are TRBV10-2 and TRBJ2-2; maybe TRBD2 (6 bases). Germline V CDR1 and CDR2: WSHSY, SAAADI. The CDR3 consists of 13 residues. V lost 6 bases, J lost 5 bases, and 10 bases lay in between. The CDR3 region has the DNA TGCGCCAGCAGCGGGAGCGGGACCGGGGAGCTGTTTTTT. It codes for CASSGSGTGELFF.

This clone was observed a single time. The chain uses TRBV18 and TRBJ2-1, with 8 bases aligning to TRBD2. This CDR3 region has 15 residues. Germline CDR1 KGHSH, CDR2 LQKENI. Germline trimming cut 3 bases from V and 7 bases from J; bases unmatched to any gene: 8. The DNA of the CDR3 is TGTGCCAGCTCACCCCCAAGCGGGAGTAGGAATGAGCAGTTCTTC. Amino acid sequence: CASSPPSGSRNEQFF.

The V and J genes are TRBV27 and TRBJ2-5; D is possibly TRBD2 (9 bases). Germline CDR1 reads MNHEY; CDR2 reads SMNVEV (reference sequence). The CDR3 extends over 20 amino acids. Trimming removed 4 bases at V and 5 bases at J, with 32 bases between. The DNA for the CDR3 is TGTGCCAGCAGTTCACCACAGGGACAGGCAGGGCTAGCGGGGCGGGAGACCCAGTACTTC. Protein: CASSSPQGQAGLAGRETQYF.

The rearrangement uses TRBV15 and TRBJ2-3; 8 positions agree with TRBD1. Per the germline V gene, CDR1 is LNHNV and CDR2 is YYDKDF (reference sequence). J lost 3 bases, V lost 3 bases, and 8 bases had no gene match. The CDR3 has 16 residues. The CDR3 reads CATSREGQGHTDTQYF. CDR3 bases: TGTGCCACCAGCAGGGAAGGACAGGGACATACAGATACGCAGTATTTT.

This clone came up once. The rearrangement uses TRBV7-3 and TRBJ1-1, with no clear D. The CDR3 spans 13 residues. Trimming pared 4 bases from V and 2 bases from J, leaving 8 bases between. Looked up from germline, CDR1 is SGHTA and CDR2 is FQGTGA. CDR3 bases: TGTGCCAGCAGCTCCGACCACAACACTGAAGCTTTCTTT. It translates to CASSSDHNTEAFF.

The genes are TRBV6-4 and TRBJ2-3; D may be TRBD1 or TRBD2 (6 bases each). V lost 0 bases to trimming and J lost 4 bases, with 14 bases between them. The CDR3 length is 16 residues. Germline-derived CDR1 and CDR2 are MRHNA and SNTAGT. This chain's CDR3 is CASSDSWGRGADTQYF. The CDR3 DNA is TGTGCCAGCAGTGACTCGTGGGGGCGCGGGGCAGATACGCAGTATTTT.

V usage is TRBV10-2 and J usage is TRBJ1-3, with D possibly TRBD1 on 5 matching bases. Germline values: CDR1 WSHSY, CDR2 SAAADI. This CDR3 has 15 residues. Deletions cut 6 bases from V and 2 bases from J, with 14 bases between. The CDR3 spells CASSGARGTGNTIYF. CDR3 bases: TGCGCCAGCAGCGGGGCTAGGGGCACTGGAAACACCATATATTTT.

The rearrangement uses TRBV6-4 and TRBJ2-7; D uncertain. The CDR3 contains 11 residues. The germline gives CDR1 MRHNA, CDR2 SNTAGT. Deletions cut 8 bases from V and 6 bases from J, with 11 bases between. Written as DNA, the CDR3 is TGTGCCAGCCCCGGAAGGGCCGAGCAGTACTTC. As protein: CASPGRAEQYF.

This chain links TRBV21-1 with TRBJ2-5; the table's D call, TRBD2, was not checked against the DNA. TRBV21-1 is marked as a pseudogene. This CDR3 is built from 14 residues. The CDR3 loop is CASSTTGGGETQYF. Written as DNA, the CDR3 is TGTGCCAGCAGCACTACGGGGGGAGGGGAGACCCAGTACTTC.

This clone is a singleton in its sample. This sequence joins TRBV11-3 and TRBJ2-5; possible D gene TRBD2, 6 bases. This CDR3 has 14 residues. V was pared by 3 bases and J by 2 bases, with 10 bases between. The V gene's germline CDR1 is SGHNT and CDR2 YENEEA. The CDR3 DNA is TGTGCCAGCAGCTTTCGGGACTTACAAGAGACCCAGTACTTC. It codes for CASSFRDLQETQYF.

The V gene is TRBV7-9, the J gene TRBJ2-1; possibly TRBD1 for D (6 bases). Trimming stripped 4 bases from V and 4 bases from J, with 17 bases between. The CDR3 extends over 16 amino acids. Germline CDR1 and CDR2: SEHNR and FQNEAQ (reference sequence). This CDR3 reads CASSSPQGRGYNEQFF. The CDR3 region has the DNA TGTGCCAGCAGCTCTCCACAGGGTAGAGGATACAATGAGCAGTTCTTC.

The chain employs TRBV4-1 and TRBJ2-5; D could derive from TRBD1 or TRBD2 (5 bases each). V was pared by 0 bases and J by 5 bases, with 16 bases between. The CDR3 has 16 amino acids. CDR1 and CDR2 (germline): MGHRA, YSYEKL. DNA of the CDR3: TGCGCCAGCAGCCAAGATCTGGGGACGGGTAGGGAGACCCAGTACTTC. Encoded protein: CASSQDLGTGRETQYF.

The rearrangement links TRBV6-1 to TRBJ2-3; 10 positions agree with TRBD2. CDR3 length: 13 residues. J lost 4 bases, V lost 5 bases, and 0 bases had no gene match. Germline CDR1 MNHNS, CDR2 SASEGT. The CDR3, as DNA: TGTGCCAGCAGTAGCGGGAGGGCAGATACGCAGTATTTT. Its translation: CASSSGRADTQYF.

This clone turned up a few times. The chain couples TRBV6-5 to TRBJ1-1, with D unresolved. Trimming took off 5 bases at V and 0 bases at J, with 13 bases between the two ends. Germline V gene lookup returns CDR1 MNHEY and CDR2 SVGAGI. The CDR3 contains 15 residues. CDR3 DNA: TGTGCCAGCAGTCACCTTGTAGTTATGAACACTGAAGCTTTCTTT. Translating gives CASSHLVVMNTEAFF.

The CDR3 DNA is TGTGCCAGCAAGATCGGGACAGGGAACGTAATTAGTACGCAGTATTTT. Translation gives CASKIGTGNVISTQYF. The chain employs TRBV2 and TRBJ2-3; 9 nucleotides agree with TRBD1. With 7 bases clipped from V and 8 bases from J, the junction kept 16 bases outside the gene matches. CDR3 size: 16 residues. Germline CDR1 is SNHLY and CDR2 is FYNNEI.

This sequence joins TRBV5-6 and TRBJ1-4; D possibly corresponds to TRBD1 (5 bases). This CDR3 comprises 12 residues. CDR1 SGHDT and CDR2 YYEEEE come from the germline V gene. V lost 3 bases and J lost 6, with 6 bases in between. The CDR3 loop is CASSWGDEKLFF. The CDR3 bases are TGTGCCAGCAGCTGGGGGGATGAAAAACTGTTTTTT.

The rearrangement links TRBV7-6 to TRBJ2-1; D is unresolved. The ends were cut back, 3 bases at V and 5 bases at J, with 8 bases in the middle. Germline CDR1 is SGHVS and CDR2 is FNYEAQ. The CDR3 has 13 residues. CDR3 sequence: CASSFEQNNEQFF. The CDR3 DNA sequence: TGTGCCAGCAGCTTTGAACAAAACAATGAGCAGTTCTTC.

CDR3 amino acids: CASRFLQGNTIYF. In DNA form, the CDR3 reads TGTGCCAGCAGATTCCTTCAGGGAAACACCATATATTTT. The V and J genes are TRBV6-1 and TRBJ1-3; D remains ambiguous. V was trimmed by 6 bases and J by 4 bases, leaving 10 bases between them. The CDR3 has 13 amino acids. CDR1 is MNHNS and CDR2 is SASEGT in the germline V gene.